Listed here are 27 T cell receptor beta chains from one sample, sequenced in a study of blood T cells in healthy people across ages. Together with a sample-barcoded 5' primer, a J-beta primer mix was included in a second PCR lasting roughly 7 to 11 cycles. TCRdb recomputed calls from the 5' RACE reads with MiXCR, one row per CDR3 protein. The sample has roughly 1.7 million distinct CDR3 sequences, almost 35% seen once. Sample: blood. These receptors all come from a woman aged 25 to 39 in good health.

CDR3 protein: CASSQDRKREGRGAGDTQYF. In DNA, the CDR3 is TGCGCCAGCAGCCAAGATCGGAAGCGGGAGGGCCGGGGAGCCGGAGATACGCAGTATTTT. J is TRBJ2-3 and V is TRBV4-1; TRBD2 aligns across 10 bases. The CDR3 sequence is 20 residues long. V shed 0 bases, J shed 5 bases, and the junction held 17 bases outside the gene matches. In germline, CDR1 is MGHRA, CDR2 YSYEKL.

The chain uses TRBV29-1 and TRBJ2-3; TRBD2 aligns across 10 bases. Losses at the gene ends were 2 bases for V and 6 bases for J; bases not matched to a gene: 14. The germline gives CDR1 SQVTM, CDR2 ANQGSEA. The CDR3 is made up of 17 amino acids. This CDR3 reads CSVESLAGAPSGDTQYF. For the CDR3, the DNA is TGCAGCGTTGAAAGTCTAGCGGGAGCCCCATCCGGGGATACGCAGTATTTT.

The chain is built from TRBV20-1 and TRBJ2-1, with 8 bases aligning to TRBD2. Germline CDR1 DFQATT, CDR2 SNEGSKA (reference sequence). CDR3 length equals 16 residues. Trimming removed 1 base from V and 9 bases from J; junction bases left unmatched: 14. CDR3: CSARGIGGGLWGEQFF. CDR3 nucleotides: TGCAGTGCTAGAGGGATTGGCGGGGGGCTCTGGGGTGAGCAGTTCTTC.

In this sample, this clonotype turned up once. The chain couples TRBV3-1 to TRBJ2-3; D is perhaps TRBD1 or TRBD2 (5 bases each). V lost 4 bases, J lost 2 bases, and 22 bases lay in between. The length of the CDR3 is 18 residues. Germline V gene sequence: CDR1 LGHDT, CDR2 YNNKEL (reference sequence). The CDR3 nucleotides are TGTGCCAGCAGCCTCGGGACGGACATAATTGGTTTCACAGATACGCAGTATTTT. Translating it yields CASSLGTDIIGFTDTQYF.

The CDR3 loop reads CASSQEQGGASYGYTF. The CDR3 bases are TGCGCCAGCAGCCAAGAACAGGGGGGAGCAAGCTATGGCTACACCTTC. The chain employs TRBV4-1 and TRBJ1-2; 8 bases map to TRBD1. Germline-derived CDR1 and CDR2 are MGHRA and YSYEKL. V shed 0 bases, J shed 4 bases, and the junction held 7 bases outside the gene matches. This CDR3 is 16 amino acids long.

This clonotype came up a few times. This chain uses TRBV20-1 with TRBJ2-2, with a weak D call TRBD2 (6 bases). The germline V gene encodes CDR1 DFQATT and CDR2 SNEGSKA (reference sequence). The CDR3 has 14 amino acids. The ends were cut back, 2 bases at V and 6 bases at J, with 13 bases in the middle. CDR3 sequence (DNA): TGCAGTGCTAGAAACTCCCGCGGGGCCGGGGAGCTGTTTTTT. Amino acids: CSARNSRGAGELFF.

This clonotype was seen more than once but under ten times. This chain joins TRBV4-2 and TRBJ2-3, with 10 nucleotides matching TRBD2. The germline V gene encodes CDR1 LGHNA and CDR2 YNFKEQ. The CDR3 has 17 amino acids. The V segment lost 5 bases and the J segment 0 bases; nucleotides outside the gene matches: 8. CDR3 amino acids: CASSSSTSGISTDTQYF. For the CDR3, the DNA is TGTGCCAGCAGCTCCTCAACTAGCGGGATAAGCACAGATACGCAGTATTTT.

The chain joins TRBV18 to TRBJ2-7; a possible D gene is TRBD1 (5 bases). Looked up from germline, CDR1 is KGHSH and CDR2 is LQKENI. This CDR3 comprises 14 residues. Trimming left V 3 bases short and J 5 bases short, with 14 bases between. For the CDR3, the DNA is TGTGCCAGCTCACCCTTGCGATCGACAGACGAGCAGTACTTC. This encodes CASSPLRSTDEQYF.

This clonotype has more than one count but fewer than ten. The genes are TRBV13 and TRBJ2-1; 11 positions match TRBD1. V shed 6 bases, J shed 4 bases, and the junction held 5 bases outside the gene matches. The CDR3 is 15 amino acids. CDR1 and CDR2 (germline): PRHDT, FYEKMQ (reference sequence). CDR3 DNA: TGTGCCAGCAGGATGGGGACAGGGGGTTACAATGAGCAGTTCTTC. This sequence encodes CASRMGTGGYNEQFF.

This chain joins TRBV28 and TRBJ2-1; D remains ambiguous. The CDR3 covers 14 residues. V was trimmed by 4 bases and J by 8 bases, leaving 15 bases between them. CDR1 and CDR2 (germline): MDHEN, SYDVKM. As DNA, the CDR3 is TGTGCCAGCAGTTACTACAACGGTCAGGATGAGCAGTTCTTC. As protein: CASSYYNGQDEQFF. Full variable domain (remainder filled in from reference TRBV28 and TRBJ2-1): DVKVTQSSRYLVKRTGEKVFLECVQDMDHENMFWYRQDPGLGLRLIYFSYDVKMKEKGDIPEGYSVSREKKERFSLILESASTNQTSMYLCASSYYNGQDEQFFGPGTRLTVL.

On this clonotype itself: One base away lies a much larger clone, so this may be a sequencing read error. This chain links TRBV5-1 with TRBJ2-3, with a possible D match to TRBD1 (6 bases). The CDR3 is 15 amino acids. Deletions cut 7 bases from V and 0 bases from J, with 15 bases between. Germline V lookup: CDR1 SGHRS, CDR2 YFSETQ. The CDR3 is CASGTDSPSTDTQYF. The CDR3 DNA sequence: TGCGCCAGCGGAACGGACAGCCCTAGCACAGATACGCAGTATTTT.

The chain has TRBV12-3 or TRBV12-4 and TRBJ2-2; D is unclear. V gave up 5 bases and J gave up 6 bases, with 10 bases separating them. The length of the CDR3 is 13 residues. The CDR3 loop reads CASSPVAAGELFF. The DNA for the CDR3 is TGTGCCAGCAGTCCAGTAGCCGCCGGGGAGCTGTTTTTT.

In this sample, this clonotype turned up a few times. The chain carries TRBV20-1 and TRBJ2-1, with 9 bases fitting TRBD2. V shed 3 bases, J shed 0 bases, and the junction held 3 bases outside the gene matches. This CDR3 comprises 15 residues. Germline values: CDR1 DFQATT, CDR2 SNEGSKA (reference sequence). This CDR3 reads CSARAAGGSYNEQFF. Here the CDR3 DNA reads TGCAGTGCTAGGGCAGCGGGAGGCTCCTACAATGAGCAGTTCTTC.

This chain links TRBV27 with TRBJ1-2; no definite D call. Germline CDR1 MNHEY, CDR2 SMNVEV (reference sequence). The V end was cut by 5 bases, the J end by 8 bases, with 6 bases between. This CDR3 is 10 amino acids long. As DNA, the CDR3 is TGTGCCAGCAGTGGCCGGGGCTACACCTTC. Translation gives CASSGRGYTF.

The V call is TRBV18, the J call TRBJ2-7; D ambiguous. Germline loops: CDR1 KGHSH, CDR2 LQKENI. The CDR3 extends over 15 amino acids. Trimming left V 3 bases short and J 6 bases short, with 18 bases between. CDR3 amino acids: CASSPSSKSGPEQYF. CDR3 DNA sequence: TGTGCCAGCTCACCGAGTTCCAAAAGTGGCCCCGAGCAGTACTTC.

There are a few counts of this clonotype. The genes are TRBV27 and TRBJ2-1; 9 bases map to TRBD2. Per germline, CDR1 MNHEY and CDR2 SMNVEV (reference sequence). The CDR3 length is 13 residues. V gave up 5 bases and J gave up 14 bases; unmatched junction bases: 10. The CDR3 is CASSGGTSLWEFF. DNA for the CDR3: TGTGCCAGCAGTGGGGGGACTAGCCTCTGGGAGTTCTTC.

J is TRBJ2-7 and V is TRBV7-8; D is unresolved. Trimming took off 3 bases at V and 3 bases at J, with 12 bases between the two ends. The germline gives CDR1 SGHVS, CDR2 FQNEAQ. The CDR3 contains 14 residues. CDR3 DNA sequence: TGTGCCAGCAGCTTTTCTGCAGAGGACTACGAGCAGTACTTC. Amino acids: CASSFSAEDYEQYF.

Only a few counts were recorded for this clonotype. The CDR3 DNA reads TGTGCCAGCAGCCCAAGGAGGGTTCTTGGAGGTACGCAGTATTTT. Its translation: CASSPRRVLGGTQYF. The chain has TRBV9 and TRBJ2-3; the D gene is possibly TRBD2 (6 bases). CDR1 is SGDLS and CDR2 is YYNGEE in the germline V gene. This CDR3 spans 15 amino acids. Trimming left V 4 bases short and J 8 bases short, with 20 bases between. The entire variable domain, with the rest obtained from reference TRBV9 and TRBJ2-3, is as follows: DSGVTQTPKHLITATGQRVTLRCSPRSGDLSVYWYQQSLDQGLQFLIQYYNGEERAKGNILERFSAQQFPDLHSELNLSSLELGDSALYFCASSPRRVLGGTQYFGPGTRLTVL.

This chain connects TRBV4-3 to TRBJ2-3, with 9 bases lining up with TRBD2. The V gene's germline CDR1 is LGHNA and CDR2 YSLEER. Trimming cost V 0 bases and J 3 bases; bases outside gene matches: 4. The length of the CDR3 is 16 residues. CDR3 bases: TGCGCCAGCAGCCAAGACGGGAGCGGGAGGACAGATACGCAGTATTTT. Its translation is CASSQDGSGRTDTQYF.

The table lists this clonotype with many counts. The gene calls are TRBV15 and TRBJ2-7; TRBD1 aligns across 7 bases. V gave up 3 bases and J gave up 5 bases; unmatched junction bases: 1. The germline V gene encodes CDR1 LNHNV and CDR2 YYDKDF (reference sequence). The CDR3 has 12 residues. The CDR3 DNA is TGTGCCACCAGCAGGACAGGGAACGAGCAGTACTTC. Protein product: CATSRTGNEQYF.

This clonotype was seen only a few times. The chain employs TRBV5-1 and TRBJ1-1; 8 bases map to TRBD1. After removal of 3 bases from V and 1 base from J, the junction contained 14 bases not matched to a gene. This CDR3 is built from 18 residues. CDR1 is SGHRS and CDR2 is YFSETQ in the germline V gene. CDR3 residues: CASSSIQGARVENTEAFF. DNA for the CDR3: TGCGCCAGCAGCTCCATCCAGGGGGCTAGGGTCGAGAACACTGAAGCTTTCTTT.

This clonotype has ten or more counts. The rearrangement joins TRBV11-1 to TRBJ2-5, with 14 bases identical to TRBD2. The last part of the DNA fits TRBJ2-7 better; the J call may be wrong. The CDR3 has 15 residues. CDR1 is SGHAT and CDR2 is FQDESV in the germline V gene (reference sequence). The CDR3 is CASSSTSGRAGEQYF. DNA for the CDR3: TGTGCCAGCAGCTCGACTAGCGGGAGGGCGGGCGAGCAGTACTTC.

This clonotype appeared a few times. The rearrangement links TRBV28 to TRBJ2-7, with 13 nucleotides matching TRBD2. From germline, CDR1 is MDHEN and CDR2 SYDVKM. The CDR3 loop spans 15 amino acids. V shed 8 bases and J 7 bases; nucleotides not matched to a gene: 11. As DNA, the CDR3 is TGTGCCAGCCGGACTAGCGGGAGTGAAGGTGGAGAGCAGTACTTC. Translated, it gives CASRTSGSEGGEQYF.

This clonotype occurred a few times. The CDR3 nucleotides are TGCAGTGGAGCGGGAGGGTACGAGCAGTACTTC. This gives the protein CSGAGGYEQYF. The chain has TRBV20-1 and TRBJ2-7; 10 nucleotides align to TRBD2. Germline CDR1 and CDR2: DFQATT and SNEGSKA (reference sequence). The CDR3 has 11 amino acids. The V and J ends lost 7 bases and 4 bases, in that order; junction bases with no gene match: 1.

This clonotype was seen a handful of times. The V gene is TRBV20-1, the J gene TRBJ1-1; D not resolved. The ends were cut back, 4 bases at V and 1 base at J, with 10 bases in the middle. The CDR3 contains 13 residues. Germline lookup yields CDR1 DFQATT and CDR2 SNEGSKA (reference sequence). The CDR3 nucleotides read TGCAGTGCTACGCCTGAGGGGAACACTGAAGCTTTCTTT. It specifies CSATPEGNTEAFF.

The rearrangement joins TRBV2 to TRBJ2-7, with a tentative D call TRBD1 (6 bases). Germline V gene lookup returns CDR1 SNHLY and CDR2 FYNNEI. The CDR3 contains 15 residues. The V end was cut by 6 bases, the J end by 3 bases, with 18 bases between. The CDR3 nucleotides read TGTGCCAGCAGGGACCAACAGGGTATAGTCTACGAGCAGTACTTC. Translation gives CASRDQQGIVYEQYF.

A few counts support this clonotype. The chain employs TRBV3-1 and TRBJ2-3; a weak D match, TRBD2 (6 bases). Germline values: CDR1 LGHDT, CDR2 YNNKEL (reference sequence). The V and J ends lost 2 bases and 2 bases respectively, with 14 bases between them. The CDR3 totals 16 residues. CDR3 nucleotide sequence: TGTGCCAGCAGCCAACTCCCAGCGGGTCCCACAGATACGCAGTATTTT. Protein product: CASSQLPAGPTDTQYF.